This passage covers 27 T cell receptor beta chains from one sample sequenced in a study of monozygotic twins with inflammatory bowel disease (dated by TCRdb to between 2017 and 2020). Library prep was done by 5' RACE. The sequencer listed for this sample is Illumina HiSeq 2500. With the reads reprocessed by TCRdb, a single entry stands for each CDR3 protein sequence and no DNA is reported. The table of this sample itemizes some 400,000 distinct CDR3 sequences. Around 2.4% of the sample is held by the ten biggest clonotypes. Source material: blood. These receptors were taken from a human donor with ulcerative colitis or Crohn's disease, or a healthy co-twin of an affected twin (not recorded which).

The chain is built from TRBV6-2 or TRBV6-3 and TRBJ1-5. The CDR3 sequence is 16 residues long. Germline V gene data show CDR1 as MNHEY and CDR2 as SVGEGT. The CDR3 loop is CASSYGPADSNQPQHF.

The chain is built from TRBV2 and TRBJ2-6; the D call from TCRdb, TRBD2, cannot be confirmed without DNA. This CDR3 is built from 17 residues. CDR1 and CDR2 (germline): SNHLY, FYNNEI. CDR3 residues: CASSEVFGPSGANVLTF.

The CDR3 spells CASSLWGGTGELFF. The chain carries TRBV5-6 and TRBJ2-2; with no DNA, the TCRdb D assignment of TRBD1 cannot be verified. There are 14 residues in the CDR3. Germline V CDR1 and CDR2: SGHDT, YYEEEE.

CDR3 in amino acids: CATSSGRATYEQYF. The chain recombines TRBV6-1 with TRBJ2-7; absent DNA, TCRdb's TRBD2 call cannot be checked. Germline V lookup: CDR1 MNHNS, CDR2 SASEGT. The length of the CDR3 is 14 residues.

The chain has TRBV29-1 and TRBJ1-2; TCRdb picks TRBD1, but there is no DNA to check that call. The CDR3 spans 16 residues. From germline, CDR1 is SQVTM and CDR2 ANQGSEA. The CDR3: CSVEAPQGELSYGYTF.

The chain couples TRBV7-9 to TRBJ1-5; TCRdb returns TRBD1, unconfirmable since there is no DNA. Per germline, CDR1 SEHNR and CDR2 FQNEAQ (reference sequence). The CDR3 extends over 13 amino acids. The CDR3 sequence is CASSPGVGQPQHF. The variable domain in full, with the rest retrieved from reference TRBV7-9 and TRBJ1-5, is DTGVSQNPRHKITKRGQNVTFRCDPISEHNRLYWYRQTLGQGPEFLTYFQNEAQLEKSRLLSDRFSAERPKGSFSTLEIQRTEQGDSAMYLCASSPGVGQPQHFGDGTRLSIL.

The V and J genes are TRBV6-5 and TRBJ2-1. In germline, CDR1 is MNHEY, CDR2 SVGAGI. The CDR3 covers 12 residues. CDR3 protein: CASSSDRGEQFF.

The chain is built from TRBV7-8 and TRBJ1-5; absent DNA, TCRdb's TRBD1 call cannot be checked. The CDR3 is 15 amino acids. Looked up from germline, CDR1 is SGHVS and CDR2 is FQNEAQ. CDR3 amino acids: CASSAGTGTNQPQHF.

This chain connects TRBV4-2 to TRBJ1-5; TCRdb reports TRBD1, a call that lacks DNA to check it against. This CDR3 region has 15 residues. Germline V lookup: CDR1 LGHNA, CDR2 YNFKEQ. The CDR3 protein is CASSQEEGAGQPQHF.

V usage is TRBV7-2 and J usage is TRBJ1-5. Germline values: CDR1 SGHTA, CDR2 FQGNSA. The CDR3 length is 14 residues. Here the CDR3 reads CASSLTSTAAPQHF.

This chain connects TRBV7-3 to TRBJ2-5. The germline V gene encodes CDR1 SGHTA and CDR2 FQGTGA. CDR3 length equals 15 residues. This chain's CDR3 is CASSLSVGLQETQYF.

The chain employs TRBV19 and TRBJ2-3; there is no DNA to check the TCRdb D call of TRBD1. In germline, CDR1 is LNHDA, CDR2 SQIVND (reference sequence). The CDR3 length is 17 residues. CDR3: CASSTILAGTIGQTQYF.

V gene TRBV18 combines with J gene TRBJ2-7. Germline CDR1 reads KGHSH; CDR2 reads LQKENI. The CDR3 is 13 residues long. The CDR3 sequence is CASSPPVRGEQYF.

The V and J genes are TRBV7-6 and TRBJ2-2; lacking DNA, the TRBD2 call made by TCRdb goes unchecked. This CDR3 region has 14 residues. The germline gives CDR1 SGHVS, CDR2 FNYEAQ. The CDR3 is CASRRQRDTGELFF.

This chain connects TRBV28 to TRBJ2-3; the TCRdb call, TRBD1, lacks DNA for checking. Germline lookup yields CDR1 MDHEN and CDR2 SYDVKM. There are 15 residues in the CDR3. The CDR3 sequence: CASHWDNPSTDTQYF.

CDR3: CASSYSSGTAYEQYF. The chain joins TRBV6-5 to TRBJ2-7; TCRdb's D gene call, TRBD1, goes unchecked for lack of DNA. This CDR3 contains 15 residues. Germline CDR1 MNHEY, CDR2 SVGAGI.

This rearrangement joins TRBV9 to TRBJ2-3. Germline CDR1 reads SGDLS; CDR2 reads YYNGEE. The CDR3 contains 13 residues. CDR3 amino acids: CASSVGLSDTQYF.

The gene calls are TRBV3-1 and TRBJ1-1. CDR1 and CDR2 (germline): LGHDT, YNNKEL (reference sequence). The CDR3 is 12 amino acids. Here the CDR3 reads CASSRSGTEAFF.

This chain connects TRBV3-1 to TRBJ2-1; the D gene TCRdb calls, TRBD1, cannot be checked with no DNA. Germline V gives CDR1 LGHDT, CDR2 YNNKEL (reference sequence). This CDR3 region has 13 residues. The CDR3 spells CASSPGQLNEQFF.

V usage is TRBV7-2 and J usage is TRBJ2-1; the TCRdb call, TRBD1, lacks DNA for checking. The CDR3 is made up of 15 amino acids. Per the germline V gene, CDR1 is SGHTA and CDR2 is FQGNSA. The chain's CDR3 is CASTSTGTSYNEQFF.

The rearrangement joins TRBV28 to TRBJ2-7; no DNA is available, so the TRBD2 call from TCRdb remains unchecked. The CDR3 length is 15 residues. CDR1 MDHEN and CDR2 SYDVKM come from the germline V gene. The CDR3: CASIQAGATAYEQYF.

This chain uses TRBV20-1 with TRBJ2-3; the TCRdb D gene call, TRBD2, has no DNA to confirm it. CDR3 length: 14 residues. Germline-derived CDR1 and CDR2 are DFQATT and SNEGSKA (reference sequence). The CDR3 loop reads CSAPIAGTTDTQYF.

The chain recombines TRBV28 with TRBJ1-6. Germline V gene lookup returns CDR1 MDHEN and CDR2 SYDVKM. This CDR3 has 17 residues. The CDR3 loop is CASSLSGLGFQRSPLHF.

The V and J genes are TRBV6-6 and TRBJ1-1. CDR3 length equals 14 residues. The germline V gene has CDR1 MNHNY and CDR2 SVGAGI (reference sequence). The CDR3 here is CASSLLGENTEAFF.

V gene TRBV20-1 combines with J gene TRBJ1-2. The CDR3 loop spans 14 amino acids. The germline CDR1 and CDR2 sequences are DFQATT and SNEGSKA (reference sequence). The CDR3 here is CSAETGRPSYGYTF.

This chain connects TRBV5-1 to TRBJ2-5; the D gene TCRdb calls, TRBD1, cannot be checked with no DNA. The germline CDR1 and CDR2 sequences are SGHRS and YFSETQ. This CDR3 is 14 amino acids long. CDR3: CASSWTGVQETQYF.

The chain couples TRBV21-1 to TRBJ1-1; TCRdb reports TRBD1, a call that lacks DNA to check it against. TRBV21-1 is tagged as a pseudogene. The CDR3 extends over 13 amino acids. The CDR3 region is CASSKWGGREAFF.